Reported below is one TCR beta chain. Its antigen is unknown. In germline, CDR1 is MDHEN, CDR2 SYDVKM. CDR3 length equals 13 residues. Between the trimmed V and J ends, which lost 5 bases and 9 bases, there was a span of 17 bases. The entry originates in a study of beta chain features in type 1 diabetes. In the study overall: Taken together, all samples contributed approximately 110 million examined sorted cells. Points from the study as a whole: Possible PCR preference for shorter templates applied equally to patients and controls.

Sequencing targeted expressed TCRB transcripts, as all isolated RNA had been reverse transcribed. Sequencing of naive, central memory and regulatory T cell samples gave an average of roughly 3.6 million reads. Assay: immunoSEQ multiplex PCR; the TCRdb copy retains only in-frame clones and omits some. Counted here are hundreds of thousands of clones, around 12% occurring once; the ten biggest clones make up under 0.02%. Sorting of CD4+ naive, central memory, regulatory and stem cell-like memory cells was performed via CD45RO/CCR7/CD25/CD127/CD95/CD27. The sample comprised naive CD4+ T cells from blood. The chain joins TRBV28 to TRBJ2-7, with a possible D match to TRBD1 (6 bases). This sequence was found in a man between 18 and 35 years old in good health. This CDR3 is CASSGDRLLVQYF. CDR3 nucleotides: TGTGCCAGCAGTGGCGACAGGCTGTTAGTGCAGTACTTC.